These 20 T cell receptor beta chains share one sample of origin, sequenced in a study of patients and donors after allogeneic stem cell transplantation (dated by TCRdb to the early 2020s). Receptor libraries were prepared by RT-PCR. The data were produced on a NextSeq 550. In-frame beta chains were kept once TCRdb had trimmed the public reads at Q25 with fastp and called clones with MiXCR. Under each unique CDR3 protein, matching rows form one entry showing the most common genes and DNA. Across this sample there are over 400,000 distinct CDR3 sequences, with more than 15% seen only once. The ten largest make up roughly 7% of the sample. The specimen was blood, either unsorted or a sorted T cell fraction (not recorded which). Source of these receptors: a human donor who was either an allogeneic HSCT recipient or a stem cell or donor lymphocyte infusion donor (not recorded which). It is not recorded whose cells these are; they may come from a transplant donor.

The rearrangement uses TRBV29-1 and TRBJ2-2; D possibly corresponds to TRBD2 (5 bases). CDR3 size: 13 residues. With 4 bases removed from V and 2 bases from J, the gap between germline ends came to 8 bases. Germline V gives CDR1 SQVTM, CDR2 ANQGSEA. The CDR3 reads CSVGGLNTGELFF. The CDR3 bases are TGCAGCGTTGGAGGACTTAACACCGGGGAGCTGTTTTTT.

CDR3 protein: CASSLLSTDTQYF. CDR3 coding DNA: TGTGCCAGCAGCTTGCTAAGCACAGATACGCAGTATTTT. The rearrangement joins TRBV7-3 to TRBJ2-3; D not certain. This CDR3 has 13 residues. V lost 3 bases and J lost 0, with 4 bases in between. Germline loops: CDR1 SGHTA, CDR2 FQGTGA.

In regard to this clonotype: This may stem from a read error, because a much larger clone lies one nucleotide away. The rearrangement joins TRBV24-1 to TRBJ2-2; TRBD2 might be the D (6 bases). The CDR3 extends over 16 amino acids. V shed 1 base and J shed 2 bases, with 10 bases lying between them. Germline V lookup: CDR1 KGHDR, CDR2 SFDVKD. The CDR3 DNA follows: TGTGCCACCAGTGATTTCCCGGGACTCAACACCGGGGAGCTGTTTTTT. It encodes CATSDFPGLNTGELFF.

This clonotype was seen only a few times. This rearrangement joins TRBV9 to TRBJ1-1, with unresolved D. Germline-derived CDR1 and CDR2 are SGDLS and YYNGEE. This CDR3 is 13 amino acids long. The V end was cut by 0 bases, the J end by 3 bases, with 6 bases between. The CDR3 bases are TGTGCCAGCAGCGTAGAGATGGACACTGAAGCTTTCTTT. Protein product: CASSVEMDTEAFF.

V gene TRBV7-6 combines with J gene TRBJ2-3, with 13 bases identical to TRBD2. Trimming removed 4 bases from V and 5 bases from J; junction bases left unmatched: 3. This CDR3 has 15 amino acids. Per germline, CDR1 SGHVS and CDR2 FNYEAQ. The CDR3: CASSSRLAGGDTQYF. In DNA form, the CDR3 reads TGTGCCAGCAGCTCCAGACTAGCGGGAGGAGATACGCAGTATTTT.

The V call is TRBV10-3, the J call TRBJ1-1; possible D gene TRBD1, 6 bases. CDR3 length equals 13 residues. The V gene lost 11 bases and the J gene lost 4 bases, with 17 bases spanning the gap. Germline V gene lookup returns CDR1 ENHRY and CDR2 SYGVKD. The CDR3, as DNA: TGTGCCTCAGGACAGAGCCTGGGCACTGAAGCTTTCTTT. It translates to CASGQSLGTEAFF.

This clonotype was recorded only once. The V gene is TRBV5-1, the J gene TRBJ1-2; 7 bases line up with TRBD1. Germline CDR1 reads SGHRS; CDR2 reads YFSETQ. Germline trimming cut 5 bases from V and 2 bases from J; bases unmatched to any gene: 3. The CDR3 totals 13 residues. The CDR3 DNA reads as TGCGCCAGCAGTATGACAGGGAACTATGGCTACACCTTC. It translates to CASSMTGNYGYTF.

The gene calls are TRBV6-1 and TRBJ2-2; 9 bases are shared with TRBD1. CDR3 length: 20 amino acids. CDR1 and CDR2 from the germline V gene are MNHNS and SASEGT. J lost 4 bases, V lost 5 bases, and 20 bases had no gene match. For the CDR3, the DNA is TGTGCCAGCAGTAAAAGGACGGGACAGGGACGAGCGGGTAGCACCGGGGAGCTGTTTTTT. Amino acid sequence: CASSKRTGQGRAGSTGELFF.

The V call is TRBV12-3 or TRBV12-4, the J call TRBJ2-1; D gene ambiguous. Trimming left V 3 bases short and J 3 bases short, with 9 bases between. The CDR3 totals 14 residues. As DNA, the CDR3 is TGTGCCAGCAGTTTCGCCATCAACTACAATGAGCAGTTCTTC. Protein: CASSFAINYNEQFF.

This clonotype showed up just a few times. This sequence joins TRBV5-6 and TRBJ2-3; TRBD1 matches at 8 bases. There are 14 residues in the CDR3. Germline CDR1 reads SGHDT; CDR2 reads YYEEEE. Trimming took 4 bases from V and 3 from J; bases not matched to a gene: 4. In nucleotides, the CDR3 is TGTGCCAGCAGCCGGGACAGGCAAACAGATACGCAGTATTTT. It translates to CASSRDRQTDTQYF.

Only a few counts were recorded for this clonotype. The CDR3 sequence: CASSRQGQGDTEAFF. In nucleotides, the CDR3 is TGCGCCAGCAGCAGACAGGGACAGGGAGACACTGAAGCTTTCTTT. The gene calls are TRBV5-1 and TRBJ1-1, with TRBD1 matching over 9 bases. With V trimmed by 4 bases and J by 3 bases, 7 bases remained unmatched. In germline, CDR1 is SGHRS, CDR2 YFSETQ. This CDR3 is built from 15 residues.

This clonotype has just a few counts. The chain links TRBV30 to TRBJ2-1; 7 bases align to TRBD1. The V segment lost 0 bases and the J segment 8 bases; nucleotides outside the gene matches: 19. Germline CDR1 and CDR2: GTSNPN and SVGIG (reference sequence). There are 18 residues in the CDR3. DNA of the CDR3: TGTGCCTGGAGTGTTTACCCCACCTCCCTCCAGGGGGTAGATGAGCAGTTCTTC. This sequence encodes CAWSVYPTSLQGVDEQFF.

This clonotype was observed a few times. The genes are TRBV21-1 and TRBJ1-5; the table gives TRBD1 as D, unverified against the DNA. TRBV21-1 is a pseudogene. CDR3 length: 15 residues. CDR3 nucleotides: TGTGCCAGCAGCTCCGGGGGGGGCGGAAGTCAGCCCCAGCATTTT. As protein: CASSSGGGGSQPQHF.

The chain joins TRBV5-1 to TRBJ2-4; the match to TRBD1 covers 7 bases. V gave up 5 bases and J gave up 9 bases; unmatched junction bases: 5. This CDR3 spans 12 amino acids. Germline V gene sequence: CDR1 SGHRS, CDR2 YFSETQ. DNA of the CDR3: TGCGCCAGCAGTGGAGACAGGGTCATTCAGTACTTC. Translating gives CASSGDRVIQYF.

This chain joins TRBV11-3 and TRBJ1-1, with D perhaps TRBD1 (5 bases). Germline V CDR1 and CDR2: SGHNT, YENEEA. This CDR3 region has 14 residues. The V end was cut by 5 bases, the J end by 0 bases, with 10 bases between. Written as DNA, the CDR3 is TGTGCCAGCAGCGGGGGGAGGGTGAACACTGAAGCTTTCTTT. This encodes CASSGGRVNTEAFF.

This clonotype was counted only a few times. The gene calls are TRBV6-1 and TRBJ1-5, with 8 bases that match TRBD1. The trim removed 4 bases at V and 7 bases at J, leaving 9 bases unmatched. Germline V lookup: CDR1 MNHNS, CDR2 SASEGT. There are 15 residues in the CDR3. DNA of the CDR3: TGTGCCAGCAGTGTTACAGGGGGAGTCAGGCAGCCCCAGCATTTT. This translates into CASSVTGGVRQPQHF.

This clonotype was seen repeatedly, ten times or more. The chain has TRBV12-3 or TRBV12-4 and TRBJ2-6; 9 bases are a match to TRBD1. J lost 1 base, V lost 7 bases, and 8 bases had no gene match. This CDR3 region has 17 residues. For the CDR3, the DNA is TGTGCCAGCACACCCGGGACAGGGAAATCTGGGGCCAACGTCCTGACTTTC. It codes for CASTPGTGKSGANVLTF.

This clonotype was counted a few times. The chain links TRBV24-1 to TRBJ1-2, with D uncertain. CDR1 and CDR2 from the germline V gene are KGHDR and SFDVKD. Between the trimmed V and J ends, which lost 6 bases and 3 bases, there was a span of 10 bases. This CDR3 has 13 amino acids. CDR3 sequence: CATSTPVDYGYTF. CDR3 sequence (DNA): TGTGCCACCAGTACCCCGGTCGACTATGGCTACACCTTC.

The chain is built from TRBV28 and TRBJ2-5, with 11 bases identical to TRBD2. After removal of 2 bases from V and 5 bases from J, the junction contained 4 bases not matched to a gene. This CDR3 region has 15 residues. Germline V gene sequence: CDR1 MDHEN, CDR2 SYDVKM. CDR3 bases: TGTGCCAGCAGTTTAATCCTAGCGGGAGGTGAGACCCAGTACTTC. This sequence encodes CASSLILAGGETQYF.

This clonotype was detected ten times or more. This chain connects TRBV12-3 or TRBV12-4 to TRBJ1-2, with D possibly matching TRBD1 (5 bases). This CDR3 region has 15 residues. Deletions cut 3 bases from V and 6 bases from J, with 17 bases between. CDR3: CASSLIRGGKDGYTF. The CDR3 nucleotides are TGTGCCAGCAGTTTGATACGCGGGGGGAAGGATGGCTACACCTTC.